Shown below are 4 T cell receptor beta chains from a single sample sequenced in a study of vaccination and CD4 T cells after COVID-19. The Oncomine TCR Beta short-read assay sequenced DNA from cultured CD4+ T cells. TCRdb passed the PCR reads through MiXCR, listing each CDR3 protein once. The sample holds around 10,000 distinct CDR3 sequences, 55% to 70% seen once. As for treatment: roughly 10-day PBMC culture with coronavirus spike peptide pools or control peptides (ViraFEST assay). Their cognate antigens are unknown. Source material: CD4+ T cells from blood, cultured in vitro. The origin of the receptors is a human donor who had recovered from COVID-19.

In this sample, this clonotype turned up a few times. The chain links TRBV20-1 to TRBJ2-3, with D possibly matching TRBD1 (5 bases). This CDR3 contains 14 residues. V dropped 1 base and J dropped 4 bases, with 12 bases sitting between them. Germline CDR1 and CDR2: DFQATT and SNEGSKA (reference sequence). CDR3 loop: CSARVGAQADTQYF. Here the CDR3 DNA reads TGCAGTGCTAGAGTAGGGGCGCAGGCAGATACGCAGTATTTT.

The rearrangement joins TRBV6-5 to TRBJ2-6, with D perhaps TRBD1 (6 bases). The CDR3 has 16 residues. Trimming pared 0 bases from V and 3 bases from J, leaving 9 bases between. The germline V gene encodes CDR1 MNHEY and CDR2 SVGAGI. CDR3 in amino acids: CASSYSWGHGANVLTF. In DNA, the CDR3 is TGTGCCAGCAGTTACTCTTGGGGGCATGGGGCCAACGTCCTGACTTTC.

This clonotype was seen more than once but under ten times. The V and J genes are TRBV6-1 and TRBJ1-2; 9 nucleotides agree with TRBD1. Germline-derived CDR1 and CDR2 are MNHNS and SASEGT. CDR3 length: 13 amino acids. V lost 7 bases and J lost 2; bases outside the gene matches: 2. CDR3 nucleotides: TGTGCCAGCATCGGACAGGGGAACTATGGCTACACCTTC. Residues: CASIGQGNYGYTF.

The gene calls are TRBV5-1 and TRBJ1-3; TRBD1 matches at 7 bases. This CDR3 is built from 14 residues. V was clipped by 4 bases and J by 14 bases; unmatched bases: 15. Looked up from germline, CDR1 is SGHRS and CDR2 is YFSETQ. The CDR3 region has the DNA TGCGCCAGCAGCCCACAGGGGCGCGAACTCCTCTTATATTTT. It specifies CASSPQGRELLLYF.